The following is a T cell receptor beta chain sequence with its context. Its target is not known. The data stem from a study of T cell responses to AZD1222 COVID-19 vaccine. The CDR3 sequence is 15 residues long. Trimming removed 1 base from V and 6 bases from J; junction bases left unmatched: 4. In germline, CDR1 is LGHDT, CDR2 YNNKEL (reference sequence). Assay used: immunoSEQ multiplex PCR; TCRdb lists only in-frame clones, some missing. The repertoire holds approximately 67,000 clones, about 80% seen once, with roughly 6% in the top ten. Study-wide results and caveats: Vaccine-associated CD4 TCRs spanned spike, dominant at 160-218 and 743-854.

This chain connects TRBV3-1 (or the pseudogene TRBV3-2) to TRBJ2-2; 8 bases map to TRBD2. Sequenced here: peripheral blood, sampled 28 days after the second AZD1222 dose. The origin of this receptor is an adult who received the AZD1222 COVID-19 vaccine. The CDR3: CASSQAFSGAGELFF. The CDR3 nucleotides are TGTGCCAGCAGCCAAGCTTTTAGCGGGGCCGGGGAGCTGTTTTTT.